This T cell receptor beta chain came from a study of cytomegalovirus exposure and HLA in healthy donors. Overall study context: The study's early data release held roughly 91 million unique TCRs from HLA-typed donors. Whole-study results and caveats: In a later analysis, HLA-C alleles had the fewest associated TCRs, DRB1 alleles the most. The study labeled 164 TCR beta chains cytomegalovirus-associated. Earlier analysis yielded a pattern in which most TCR beta V segments were productive about 90% or about 30% of the time.

Germline V gives CDR1 MDHEN, CDR2 SYDVKM. This CDR3 comprises 17 residues. After removal of 4 bases from V and 0 bases from J, the junction contained 5 bases not matched to a gene. The PCR used 60 Vbeta and 13 Jbeta primers. TCRdb's copy holds only in-frame clones and misses some; the assay was immunoSEQ multiplex PCR. The repertoire holds roughly 250,000 clones, with around four fifths as singletons. As for this clone: Its specificity is not known.

Sequencing was carried out using PBMCs. The TCR originated in a woman in her thirties or forties in good health and CMV-seropositive. This sequence joins TRBV28 and TRBJ2-6, with 8 bases fitting TRBD1. CDR3 protein: CASSSGTGPSGANVLTF. In DNA form, the CDR3 reads TGTGCCAGCAGTTCCGGGACAGGACCCTCTGGGGCCAACGTCCTGACTTTC.